One and the same sample provided the 23 T cell receptor beta chains below, sequenced in a study of T cells in Graves' hyperthyroidism and ophthalmopathy. RNA transcripts provided the source from which TCR beta CDR3 regions were amplified. The HTBI primer set was used in a first-round RT-PCR of the TCR CDR3. Using its own MiXCR run on the multiplex PCR reads, TCRdb lists one record per CDR3 protein. The data show around 500,000 distinct CDR3 sequences, around 13% seen once. The sequenced sample was blood. All receptors come from a woman aged 40 to 50 with Graves' hyperthyroidism.

This clonotype was observed a few times. V and J are TRBV20-1 and TRBJ2-1; a possible D gene is TRBD2 (6 bases). Germline-derived CDR1 and CDR2 are DFQATT and SNEGSKA (reference sequence). CDR3 length: 16 amino acids. The chain's CDR3 is CRKYTKNSGFLWEQFF. CDR3 bases: TGCAGAAAATACACCAAAAATAGCGGTTTTCTATGGGAGCAGTTCTTC.

This clonotype has at least ten counts. This chain links TRBV27 with TRBJ2-7; D is perhaps TRBD2 (7 bases). CDR1 MNHEY and CDR2 SMNVEV come from the germline V gene (reference sequence). Trimming removed 6 bases at V and 2 bases at J, with 17 bases between. This CDR3 region has 15 residues. CDR3 sequence reads: CASRLIGGDTYEQYF. CDR3 bases: TGTGCCAGCAGACTAATAGGGGGGGACACCTACGAGCAGTACTTC.

The chain uses TRBV4-2 and TRBJ2-3, with D possibly TRBD2 on 6 matching bases. CDR1 is LGHNA and CDR2 is YNFKEQ in the germline V gene. V lost 0 bases to trimming and J lost 3 bases, with 13 bases between them. CDR3 length: 16 residues. Here the CDR3 DNA reads TGTGCCAGCAGCCAAGATCTCACCGGGGGAACAGATACGCAGTATTTT. Protein product: CASSQDLTGGTDTQYF.

This clonotype was picked up many times. The chain has TRBV28 and TRBJ2-3; weak D call: TRBD1 (5 bases). V was pared by 7 bases and J by 4 bases, with 18 bases between. Per the germline V gene, CDR1 is MDHEN and CDR2 is SYDVKM. The CDR3 covers 15 residues. In nucleotides, the CDR3 is TGTGCCAGCAACCCGCCGGTGCAGGGCTCAGATACGCAGTATTTT. Translated, it gives CASNPPVQGSDTQYF.

This sequence joins TRBV4-1 and TRBJ2-1; D is possibly TRBD2 (6 bases). Per the germline V gene, CDR1 is MGHRA and CDR2 is YSYEKL. Trimming removed 0 bases at V and 3 bases at J, with 12 bases between. This CDR3 comprises 16 residues. CDR3 in amino acids: CASSQDRFSGYNEQFF. The CDR3 nucleotides are TGCGCCAGCAGCCAAGATCGTTTTAGCGGCTACAATGAGCAGTTCTTC.

Concerning this clonotype: This may arise from a read error, as a much more abundant clone is one base away. The chain links TRBV28 to TRBJ2-7; D uncertain. Germline values: CDR1 MDHEN, CDR2 SYDVKM. The CDR3 length is 13 residues. V was pared by 3 bases and J by 6 bases, with 12 bases between. CDR3: CASSFSGRCEQYF. The CDR3 DNA reads TGTGCCAGCAGTTTTTCCGGACGGTGCGAGCAGTACTTC.

This clonotype was observed many times. This rearrangement joins TRBV28 to TRBJ1-1, with 10 bases matching TRBD1. The CDR3 spans 15 residues. The V segment lost 5 bases and the J segment 5 bases; nucleotides outside the gene matches: 8. In germline, CDR1 is MDHEN, CDR2 SYDVKM. The CDR3 loop reads CASSAPDRGRTEAFF. The CDR3 coding sequence is TGTGCCAGCAGTGCCCCGGACAGGGGGAGAACTGAAGCTTTCTTT.

This clonotype occurred a few times. The chain has TRBV20-1 and TRBJ2-3, with TRBD2 matching over 8 bases. The V segment lost 0 bases and the J segment 9 bases; nucleotides outside the gene matches: 14. Germline V gives CDR1 DFQATT, CDR2 SNEGSKA (reference sequence). The CDR3 loop spans 16 amino acids. The CDR3 coding sequence is TGCAGTGCTAGAGATCGGGAGGGACTAGTGAGGGGCACGCAGTATTTT. It specifies CSARDREGLVRGTQYF.

Of note for this clonotype: Possible read error: a much larger clone is one base away. This sequence joins TRBV6-1 and TRBJ1-2; possible D gene TRBD1, 5 bases. In germline, CDR1 is MNHNS, CDR2 SASEGT. Trimming left V 1 base short and J 4 bases short, with 13 bases between. The CDR3 is made up of 15 amino acids. The CDR3 sequence is CASSEGARGIYGYTF. In DNA, the CDR3 is TGTGCCAGCAGTGAAGGGGCAAGGGGCATCTATGGCTACACCTTC.

This clonotype was seen more than once but under ten times. The CDR3 nucleotides are TGCAGCGTTGAAGGGACAGTAAGTTTCGAGCAGTACTTC. It encodes CSVEGTVSFEQYF. The chain recombines TRBV29-1 with TRBJ2-7; maybe TRBD1 (6 bases). V was pared by 1 base and J by 6 bases, with 13 bases between. The germline gives CDR1 SQVTM, CDR2 ANQGSEA. There are 13 residues in the CDR3.

CDR3: CSVEVRDRGEQYF. The CDR3 DNA sequence: TGCAGCGTTGAAGTCCGGGACAGGGGTGAGCAGTACTTC. The chain employs TRBV29-1 and TRBJ2-7; 10 bases fit TRBD1. J lost 7 bases, V lost 1 base, and 4 bases had no gene match. The CDR3 has 13 residues. Germline V gene lookup returns CDR1 SQVTM and CDR2 ANQGSEA.

The chain combines TRBV13 with TRBJ2-5, with D hard to call. V shed 5 bases and J shed 5 bases, with 15 bases lying between them. Looked up from germline, CDR1 is PRHDT and CDR2 is FYEKMQ (reference sequence). CDR3 length: 14 amino acids. CDR3 residues: CASSTDVTHETQYF. DNA of the CDR3: TGTGCCAGCAGCACAGACGTGACGCATGAGACCCAGTACTTC.

Ten or more counts support this clonotype. V and J are TRBV30 and TRBJ2-7, with D tentatively TRBD1 (5 bases). Per the germline V gene, CDR1 is GTSNPN and CDR2 is SVGIG (reference sequence). Trimming removed 1 base at V and 3 bases at J, with 13 bases between. This CDR3 region has 14 residues. This CDR3 reads CAWSAKGKSYEQYF. The CDR3 DNA reads TGTGCCTGGAGTGCTAAGGGGAAAAGCTACGAGCAGTACTTC.

The chain couples TRBV20-1 to TRBJ2-1, with D tentatively TRBD1 (6 bases). The CDR3 has 13 amino acids. Germline V gives CDR1 DFQATT, CDR2 SNEGSKA (reference sequence). The CDR3 is CSTPRDNYNEQFF. Here the CDR3 DNA reads TGCTCCACACCCCGGGACAACTACAATGAGCAGTTCTTC.

The table lists this clonotype with many counts. The CDR3 here is CASSPGGREAFF. The CDR3 nucleotides read TGTGCCAGCAGCCCTGGGGGGAGGGAAGCTTTCTTT. The rearrangement uses TRBV7-3 and TRBJ1-1; perhaps TRBD1 as D (5 bases). The germline V gene encodes CDR1 SGHTA and CDR2 FQGTGA. V was clipped by 5 bases and J by 8 bases, with 12 bases between them. This CDR3 spans 12 amino acids.

This clonotype was picked up a small number of times. The J gene is TRBJ2-1, the V gene TRBV19; 13 nucleotides line up with TRBD2. The CDR3 consists of 17 residues. Germline V CDR1 and CDR2: LNHDA, SQIVND (reference sequence). Losses at the gene ends were 5 bases for V and 2 bases for J; bases not matched to a gene: 6. The CDR3 DNA reads TGTGCCAGTAGTGCCCTGACTAGCGGGGGGACCTACAATGAGCAGTTCTTC. Translation gives CASSALTSGGTYNEQFF.

This clonotype was observed at least ten times. This CDR3 is CAMASLSYEQYF. CDR3 DNA: TGTGCCATGGCTTCTCTTTCCTACGAGCAGTACTTC. The chain has TRBV10-3 and TRBJ2-7; D unresolved. The CDR3 is 12 residues long. Germline V gene sequence: CDR1 ENHRY, CDR2 SYGVKD. V was trimmed by 9 bases and J by 1 base, leaving 10 bases between them.

This clonotype appeared many times. The CDR3 loop reads CASSALARVKQYF. DNA of the CDR3: TGTGCCAGCAGTGCTTTAGCGAGGGTGAAGCAGTACTTC. V and J are TRBV6-1 and TRBJ2-7, with D possibly matching TRBD2 (5 bases). V was shortened by 4 bases and J by 8 bases, with 15 bases between the two germline ends. This CDR3 spans 13 amino acids. Germline CDR1 MNHNS, CDR2 SASEGT.

This clonotype appeared many times. This rearrangement joins TRBV12-3 or TRBV12-4 to TRBJ2-1; TRBD2 matches at 9 bases. Losses at the gene ends were 7 bases for V and 4 bases for J; bases not matched to a gene: 5. CDR3 length equals 14 residues. CDR3 sequence (DNA): TGTGCCAGCACCCTTACTAGCGGGTACAATGAGCAGTTCTTC. Its translation: CASTLTSGYNEQFF.

This clonotype was observed at least ten times. The chain couples TRBV28 to TRBJ2-2, with a weak D call TRBD1 (6 bases). Germline V lookup: CDR1 MDHEN, CDR2 SYDVKM. Trimming took off 5 bases at V and 1 base at J, with 11 bases between the two ends. This CDR3 comprises 15 residues. Here the CDR3 reads CASSQGLLNTGELFF. Written as DNA, the CDR3 is TGTGCCAGCAGTCAGGGGCTTCTGAACACCGGGGAGCTGTTTTTT.

This clonotype was recorded a few times. The chain links TRBV19 to TRBJ2-1; D gene uncertain. CDR3 length: 12 residues. Germline CDR1 and CDR2: LNHDA and SQIVND (reference sequence). V lost 6 bases and J 2 bases, leaving 5 bases between the germline ends. This CDR3 reads CASRATYNEQFF. The CDR3 DNA follows: TGTGCCAGTAGAGCGACCTACAATGAGCAGTTCTTC. Drawing the rest from reference TRBV19 and TRBJ2-1, the complete variable domain is DGGITQSPKYLFRKEGQNVTLSCEQNLNHDAMYWYRQDPGQGLRLIYYSQIVNDFQKGDIAEGYSVSREKKESFPLTVTSAQKNPTAFYLCASRATYNEQFFGPGTRLTVL.

This clonotype was observed a few times. This may be a read error: a much more frequent sequence differs by one nucleotide. This chain uses TRBV30 with TRBJ1-1; D might be TRBD1 (5 bases). From germline, CDR1 is GTSNPN and CDR2 SVGIG (reference sequence). V was shortened by 6 bases and J by 4 bases, with 12 bases between the two germline ends. The CDR3 consists of 12 residues. CDR3 sequence: CACGNGGTEAFF. The CDR3 region has the DNA TGTGCCTGTGGAAATGGGGGCACTGAAGCTTTCTTT.

The table lists this clonotype with many counts. The genes are TRBV3-1 and TRBJ2-1; 13 nucleotides agree with TRBD2. The CDR3 has 15 residues. V trimming: 5 bases; J trimming: 7 bases; junction bases outside the gene matches: 5. The germline V gene encodes CDR1 LGHDT and CDR2 YNNKEL (reference sequence). Here the CDR3 reads CASSWKGLAGNEQFF. The CDR3 coding sequence is TGTGCCAGCAGCTGGAAGGGACTAGCGGGGAATGAGCAGTTCTTC.